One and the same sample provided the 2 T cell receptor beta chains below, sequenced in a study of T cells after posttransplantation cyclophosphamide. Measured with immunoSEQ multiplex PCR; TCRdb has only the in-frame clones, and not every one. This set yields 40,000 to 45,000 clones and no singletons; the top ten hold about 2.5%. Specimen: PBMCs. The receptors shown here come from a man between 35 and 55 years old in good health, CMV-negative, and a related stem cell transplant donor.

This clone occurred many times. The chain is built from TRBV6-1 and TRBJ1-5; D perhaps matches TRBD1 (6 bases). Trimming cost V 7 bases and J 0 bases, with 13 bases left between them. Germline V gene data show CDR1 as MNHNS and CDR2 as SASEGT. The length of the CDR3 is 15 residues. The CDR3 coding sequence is TGTGCCAGCATAGACAGGACCCCTAGCAATCAGCCCCAGCATTTT. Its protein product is CASIDRTPSNQPQHF.

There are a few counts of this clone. The CDR3 loop reads CASRGRGRVGADTQYF. The DNA of the CDR3 is TGCGCCAGCAGGGGGAGGGGGAGGGTAGGTGCAGATACGCAGTATTTT. The chain combines TRBV10-2 with TRBJ2-3; perhaps TRBD2 as D (7 bases). Germline V lookup: CDR1 WSHSY, CDR2 SAAADI. CDR3 length equals 16 residues. V dropped 6 bases and J dropped 4 bases, with 20 bases sitting between them.